Each of the 12 T cell receptor beta chains below was sequenced from the same sample in a study of T cell repertoires in cytomegalovirus infection. TCRdb re-called the reads with MiXCR, one entry per CDR3 protein. The table shows approximately 1,000,000 distinct CDR3 sequences, with approximately 30% occurring only once. No antigen has been assigned to these receptors. The source was cultured CD8+ T cells from PBMCs, collected from culture after CMV antigen stimulation. These receptors all come from a human donor in good health (CMV status not recorded). Some clones in this sample may be carry-over from other donors' samples.

The CDR3 DNA sequence: TGTGCCAGCAGCCCGGACAGGGGGAACGGGGAGCTGTTTTTT. Translating it yields CASSPDRGNGELFF. The rearrangement uses TRBV27 and TRBJ2-2; 10 bases match TRBD1. Germline CDR1 MNHEY, CDR2 SMNVEV (reference sequence). With 6 bases clipped from V and 7 bases from J, the junction kept 5 bases outside the gene matches. There are 14 residues in the CDR3.

This clonotype has ten or more counts. This chain connects TRBV7-2 to TRBJ2-1; a weak D match, TRBD2 (6 bases). The V end was cut by 1 base, the J end by 10 bases, with 11 bases between. This CDR3 spans 13 amino acids. Germline V lookup: CDR1 SGHTA, CDR2 FQGNSA. This CDR3 is CASSLGGVREQFF. The CDR3 nucleotides are TGTGCCAGCAGCTTAGGCGGGGTTAGGGAGCAGTTCTTC.

This clonotype was counted only a few times. CDR3 sequence (DNA): TGCGCCAGCAGCCAAGATCTATTCAGCGCGTTACAGGGGCACAATGAGCAGTTCTTC. Translating gives CASSQDLFSALQGHNEQFF. The V call is TRBV4-3, the J call TRBJ2-1, with 7 bases fitting TRBD1. The CDR3 length is 19 residues. CDR1 LGHNA and CDR2 YSLEER come from the germline V gene. Trimming removed 0 bases from V and 5 bases from J; junction bases left unmatched: 16.

This clonotype was detected a few times. This chain connects TRBV4-1 to TRBJ2-3; 10 bases are a match to TRBD2. This CDR3 comprises 16 residues. Germline lookup yields CDR1 MGHRA and CDR2 YSYEKL. Trimming at V came to 3 bases and at J to 2 bases, leaving 5 bases not matched to a gene. The CDR3 protein is CASSQASGGATDTQYF. CDR3 in DNA: TGCGCCAGCAGCCAGGCTAGCGGGGGAGCCACAGATACGCAGTATTTT.

This clonotype was seen a few times. V is TRBV11-2 and J is TRBJ2-5; 7 nucleotides match TRBD1. Trimming removed 7 bases from V and 5 bases from J; junction bases left unmatched: 7. This CDR3 has 13 residues. Looked up from germline, CDR1 is SGHAT and CDR2 is FQNNGV. The CDR3 sequence: CASIKGGVETQYF. The CDR3 DNA reads TGTGCCAGCATCAAAGGGGGCGTGGAGACCCAGTACTTC.

The chain employs TRBV9 and TRBJ2-5; TRBD2 matches at 8 bases. V shed 6 bases and J 1 base; nucleotides not matched to a gene: 5. Germline loops: CDR1 SGDLS, CDR2 YYNGEE. There are 14 residues in the CDR3. The CDR3, as DNA: TGTGCCAGCAAAAGCGGGGGTCCCCAAGAGACCCAGTACTTC. Amino acid sequence: CASKSGGPQETQYF.

The V gene is TRBV6-2 or TRBV6-3, the J gene TRBJ1-5; no reliable D call. Trimming took off 4 bases at V and 2 bases at J, with 21 bases between the two ends. The CDR3 totals 18 residues. Germline V lookup: CDR1 MNHEY, CDR2 SVGEGT. The chain's CDR3 is CASSLRATDIYGNQPQHF. As DNA, the CDR3 is TGTGCCAGCAGTTTACGGGCCACAGATATATATGGCAATCAGCCCCAGCATTTT.

The chain is built from TRBV5-4 and TRBJ2-7; TRBD1 matches 12 bases. J gave up 2 bases and V 4 bases, and 16 bases lay outside the gene matches. CDR3 length: 19 amino acids. Per the germline V gene, CDR1 is SGHNT and CDR2 is YYREEE (reference sequence). The chain's CDR3 is CASSPGFLWDRGLAYEQYV. CDR3 bases: TGTGCCAGCAGCCCTGGATTTCTTTGGGACAGGGGGCTAGCCTACGAGCAGTACGTC.

The chain employs TRBV7-9 and TRBJ1-5, with D possibly being TRBD1 (6 bases). In germline, CDR1 is SEHNR, CDR2 FQNEAQ (reference sequence). The CDR3 length is 17 residues. With 5 bases removed from V and 9 bases from J, the gap between germline ends came to 26 bases. Written as DNA, the CDR3 is TGTGCCAGCAGCCAAACAAACGGGGCAGGGGCTAACTCGCCCCAGCATTTT. It translates to CASSQTNGAGANSPQHF.

This clonotype was observed a few times. The chain couples TRBV5-4 to TRBJ2-7; 7 bases map to TRBD2. Germline lookup yields CDR1 SGHNT and CDR2 YYREEE (reference sequence). After removal of 0 bases from V and 3 bases from J, the junction contained 12 bases not matched to a gene. The CDR3 sequence is 17 residues long. The CDR3 bases are TGTGCCAGCAGCTTGGGAGTTGGGGCGGGGGATTACTACGAGCAGTACTTC. It is translated as CASSLGVGAGDYYEQYF.

This sequence joins TRBV6-5 and TRBJ2-7; D gene ambiguous. The CDR3 consists of 14 residues. The V gene lost 0 bases and the J gene lost 5 bases, with 11 bases spanning the gap. CDR1 and CDR2 (germline): MNHEY, SVGAGI. Written as DNA, the CDR3 is TGTGCCAGCAGTTACTCAGTTGGCTCGGACGAGCAGTACGTC. Its protein is CASSYSVGSDEQYV.

This clonotype was detected only a few times. The chain is built from TRBV29-1 and TRBJ2-1; D is perhaps TRBD2 (5 bases). Per the germline V gene, CDR1 is SQVTM and CDR2 is ANQGSEA. The CDR3 is made up of 13 amino acids. DNA for the CDR3: TGCGCATGGGTCGGAGGTTCGGGCAATGAGCAGTTCTTC. It translates to CAWVGGSGNEQFF.